Listed below are T cell receptor beta chains from one sample, sequenced in a study of blood T cell repertoires in COVID-19. Profiled with immunoSEQ multiplex PCR; TCRdb holds only in-frame clones, not every one. The sample records hundreds of thousands of clones, less than 85% being singletons. The sequenced material came from peripheral blood. These TCRs come from a woman aged 80 or over with active or convalescent COVID-19. Both conserved end residues are part of each CDR3. Each record gives: V gene, J gene, clone size, D gene, CDR3 protein. The D gene is left open where the match is weak. Part of the rows lack a size; the others show once, few, many or a class for expanded clones.

v_call: TRBV29-1
j_call: TRBJ2-3
clone_size: .
d_call: .
cdr3_aa: CSVQGATDTQYF

v_call: TRBV18
j_call: TRBJ2-3
clone_size: .
d_call: .
cdr3_aa: CASSQLADTDTQYF

v_call: TRBV29-1
j_call: TRBJ1-1
clone_size: .
d_call: .
cdr3_aa: CSVEPGHVITEAFF

v_call: TRBV11-2
j_call: TRBJ2-7
clone_size: .
d_call: TRBD1
cdr3_aa: CASSQTGDLYEQYF

v_call: TRBV2
j_call: TRBJ1-1
clone_size: .
d_call: .
cdr3_aa: CASSEGEGNTEAFF

v_call: TRBV4-1
j_call: TRBJ2-1
clone_size: .
d_call: TRBD2
cdr3_aa: CASSQAAGVYNEQFF

v_call: TRBV5-1
j_call: TRBJ1-1
clone_size: .
d_call: TRBD1
cdr3_aa: CASSPGTGDNTEAFF

v_call: TRBV5-4
j_call: TRBJ2-7
clone_size: .
d_call: TRBD1
cdr3_aa: CASSLTGGFHEQYF

v_call: TRBV9
j_call: TRBJ2-7
clone_size: .
d_call: .
cdr3_aa: CASSVGGLLEQYF

v_call: TRBV29-1
j_call: TRBJ2-3
clone_size: .
d_call: TRBD1
cdr3_aa: CSVAPGQPTDTQYF

v_call: TRBV5-1
j_call: TRBJ2-3
clone_size: .
d_call: TRBD1
cdr3_aa: CASSLPPGQGGDTQYF

v_call: TRBV27
j_call: TRBJ2-1
clone_size: .
d_call: TRBD2
cdr3_aa: CASSFPGLSEQFF

v_call: TRBV6-5
j_call: TRBJ2-7
clone_size: .
d_call: .
cdr3_aa: CASRWATGYSYEQYF

v_call: TRBV12-3/TRBV12-4
j_call: TRBJ2-1
clone_size: .
d_call: .
cdr3_aa: CASSLSLGDEQFF

v_call: TRBV28
j_call: TRBJ2-7
clone_size: .
d_call: TRBD1
cdr3_aa: CASSTTGTGTYEQYF

v_call: TRBV28
j_call: TRBJ1-5
clone_size: few
d_call: TRBD1
cdr3_aa: CASSSGQGRTQPQHF

v_call: TRBV5-5
j_call: TRBJ2-4
clone_size: .
d_call: TRBD1
cdr3_aa: CASSLEPGQGYIQYF

v_call: TRBV5-1
j_call: TRBJ2-2
clone_size: .
d_call: TRBD2
cdr3_aa: CASSFLAGGNTGELFF

v_call: TRBV7-9
j_call: TRBJ2-3
clone_size: .
d_call: .
cdr3_aa: CASSTGPTQYF

v_call: TRBV7-7
j_call: TRBJ2-3
clone_size: .
d_call: TRBD2
cdr3_aa: CASSLTAGGTDTQYF

v_call: TRBV5-1
j_call: TRBJ2-7
clone_size: .
d_call: TRBD1
cdr3_aa: CASSGGQGFEQYF

v_call: TRBV5-5
j_call: TRBJ2-7
clone_size: once
d_call: TRBD1
cdr3_aa: CASSLHGTGNEQYF

v_call: TRBV7-9
j_call: TRBJ2-3
clone_size: few
d_call: .
cdr3_aa: CASSLAGAPDTQYF

v_call: TRBV19
j_call: TRBJ1-5
clone_size: .
d_call: TRBD1
cdr3_aa: CASSMPPGQGWFQPQHF

v_call: TRBV5-1
j_call: TRBJ2-1
clone_size: .
d_call: TRBD2
cdr3_aa: CASSTIAGLAHNEQFF

v_call: TRBV28
j_call: TRBJ1-1
clone_size: .
d_call: TRBD1
cdr3_aa: CASSRLPGQGSFF

v_call: TRBV19
j_call: TRBJ1-1
clone_size: .
d_call: TRBD1
cdr3_aa: CASNTGTVKSAFF

v_call: TRBV27
j_call: TRBJ1-1
clone_size: .
d_call: .
cdr3_aa: CASSGPTGGTEAFF

v_call: TRBV5-1
j_call: TRBJ2-6
clone_size: .
d_call: .
cdr3_aa: CASSLRTAASSGANVLTF

v_call: TRBV6-1
j_call: TRBJ1-6
clone_size: .
d_call: TRBD1
cdr3_aa: CASSEGTGVGSPLHF

v_call: TRBV2
j_call: TRBJ1-1
clone_size: .
d_call: TRBD1
cdr3_aa: CASATGVTEAFF

v_call: TRBV19
j_call: TRBJ1-1
clone_size: .
d_call: .
cdr3_aa: CASSIDLGAPTFF

v_call: TRBV6-5
j_call: TRBJ1-2
clone_size: .
d_call: TRBD1
cdr3_aa: CAGNLGTVNYGYTF

v_call: TRBV24-1
j_call: TRBJ2-7
clone_size: .
d_call: TRBD1
cdr3_aa: CATSESGTGDEQYF

v_call: TRBV5-1
j_call: TRBJ2-3
clone_size: .
d_call: TRBD1
cdr3_aa: CASSSQGGDTQYF

v_call: TRBV21-1
j_call: TRBJ1-5
clone_size: .
d_call: .
cdr3_aa: CASSRGEGSCCNQPQHF

v_call: TRBV27
j_call: TRBJ2-7
clone_size: .
d_call: TRBD1
cdr3_aa: CASSRRDRLYEQYF

v_call: TRBV6-5
j_call: TRBJ2-1
clone_size: .
d_call: .
cdr3_aa: CASRPQVPNEQFF

v_call: TRBV2
j_call: TRBJ2-3
clone_size: .
d_call: .
cdr3_aa: CASSETGERGTDTQYF

v_call: TRBV6-5
j_call: TRBJ1-2
clone_size: .
d_call: .
cdr3_aa: CASSRAGDNYGYTF

v_call: TRBV28
j_call: TRBJ1-4
clone_size: few
d_call: TRBD1
cdr3_aa: CASSFLRGPGEKLFF

v_call: TRBV27
j_call: TRBJ1-2
clone_size: .
d_call: TRBD1
cdr3_aa: CASSRDSIYGYTF

v_call: TRBV4-1
j_call: TRBJ2-7
clone_size: .
d_call: TRBD1
cdr3_aa: CASSQAGTGAYEQYF

v_call: TRBV27
j_call: TRBJ2-1
clone_size: .
d_call: .
cdr3_aa: CASGRGVHNEQFF

v_call: TRBV19
j_call: TRBJ1-2
clone_size: .
d_call: .
cdr3_aa: CASSERTAHGYTF

v_call: TRBV28
j_call: TRBJ2-1
clone_size: .
d_call: TRBD1
cdr3_aa: CASSLRGTGGYNEQFF

v_call: TRBV30
j_call: TRBJ2-3
clone_size: .
d_call: TRBD1
cdr3_aa: CAWSVQGSDTQYF

v_call: TRBV24-1
j_call: TRBJ2-3
clone_size: .
d_call: TRBD2
cdr3_aa: CATSGLSGSLDTQYF

v_call: TRBV10-3
j_call: TRBJ1-3
clone_size: .
d_call: .
cdr3_aa: CATRSGNTIYF

v_call: TRBV13
j_call: TRBJ2-3
clone_size: .
d_call: TRBD2
cdr3_aa: CASSLGGLASTDTQYF

v_call: TRBV7-9
j_call: TRBJ1-6
clone_size: .
d_call: .
cdr3_aa: CASSLRDQGSPLHF